This T cell receptor beta chain was sequenced during a study of blood T cell repertoires in COVID-19. Study-wide context: Samples representing acute and convalescent COVID-19 were sourced from the United States, Italy and Spain.

This CDR3 has 13 residues. Germline values: CDR1 MNHEY, CDR2 SVGAGI. The junction had 7 bases not matched to a gene; V was cut back by 6 bases and J by 6 bases. Profiling relied on immunoSEQ multiplex PCR, and the TCRdb table lists in-frame clones only, not all of them. The sample carries about 400,000 clones, about 89% recorded once. The clonotype comes from a woman aged 25 to 39 with acute or convalescent COVID-19. The source material was peripheral blood. This chain links TRBV6-5 with TRBJ1-2; 7 positions match TRBD1. The CDR3 DNA is TGTGCCAGCAGGCAGGGGGTAGGTGATGGCTACACCTTC. This translates into CASRQGVGDGYTF.